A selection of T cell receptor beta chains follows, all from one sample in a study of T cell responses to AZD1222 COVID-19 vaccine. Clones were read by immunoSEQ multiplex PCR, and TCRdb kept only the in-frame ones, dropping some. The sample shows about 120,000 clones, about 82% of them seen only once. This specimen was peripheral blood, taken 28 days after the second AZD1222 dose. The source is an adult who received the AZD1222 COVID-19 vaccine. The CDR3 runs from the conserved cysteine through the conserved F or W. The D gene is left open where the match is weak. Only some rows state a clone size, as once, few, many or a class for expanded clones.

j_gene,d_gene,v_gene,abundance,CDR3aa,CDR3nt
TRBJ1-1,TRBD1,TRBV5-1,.,CASSLGQGTLGTEAFF,TGCGCCAGCAGCTTGGGACAGGGCACTTTAGGTACTGAAGCTTTCTTT
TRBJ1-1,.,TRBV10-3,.,CAISESGTNEAFF,TGTGCCATCAGTGAGTCCGGGACAAATGAAGCTTTCTTT
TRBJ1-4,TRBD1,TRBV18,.,CASSPQKDREEKLFF,TGTGCCAGCTCACCACAGAAAGACAGGGAAGAAAAACTGTTTTTT
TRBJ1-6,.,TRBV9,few,CASSEQGRDSPLHF,TGTGCCAGCAGCGAACAGGGTCGGGATTCACCCCTCCACTTT
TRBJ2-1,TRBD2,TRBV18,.,CASSQGGLAGYNEQFF,TGTGCCAGCTCACAGGGGGGACTAGCGGGGTACAATGAGCAGTTCTTC
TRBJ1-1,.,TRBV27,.,CASSSLGRTEAFF,TGTGCCAGCAGTTCCCTCGGGAGGACTGAAGCTTTCTTT
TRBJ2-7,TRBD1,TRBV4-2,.,CASSQEWGQWNEQYF,TGTGCCAGCAGCCAAGAGTGGGGACAGTGGAACGAGCAGTACTTC
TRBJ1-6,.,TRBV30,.,CAWSALQGRAPLHF,TGTGCCTGGAGTGCACTTCAGGGGAGGGCACCCCTCCACTTT
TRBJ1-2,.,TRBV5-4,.,CASRFRDPRGPNYGYTF,TGTGCCAGCAGGTTTAGGGACCCCAGGGGCCCTAACTATGGCTACACCTTC
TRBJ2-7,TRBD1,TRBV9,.,CASSAQGVEQYF,TGTGCCAGCAGCGCCCAGGGGGTCGAGCAGTACTTC
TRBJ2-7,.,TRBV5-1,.,CASSSWVGSYEQYF,TGCGCCAGCAGCTCGTGGGTGGGCTCCTACGAGCAGTACTTC
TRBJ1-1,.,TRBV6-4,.,CASSDPKQGGDTEAFF,TGTGCCAGCAGTGACCCAAAACAGGGAGGGGACACTGAAGCTTTCTTT
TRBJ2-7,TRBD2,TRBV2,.,CASSRGLAGLISSYEQYF,TGTGCCAGCAGCAGGGGACTAGCGGGATTAATAAGTTCCTACGAGCAGTACTTC
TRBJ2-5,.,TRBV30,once,CAWSVWGFQETQYF,TGTGCCTGGAGTGTTTGGGGGTTCCAAGAGACCCAGTACTTC
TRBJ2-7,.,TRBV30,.,CAWSRLGLAQDEQYF,TGTGCCTGGAGTCGCCTGGGGCTAGCCCAAGACGAGCAGTACTTC
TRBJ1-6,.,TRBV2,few,CASSKEGNSPLHF,TGTGCCAGCAGTAAGGAGGGGAATTCACCCCTCCACTTT
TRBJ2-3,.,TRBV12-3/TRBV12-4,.,CASSRIPADTQYF,TGTGCCAGCAGCCGAATTCCGGCAGATACGCAGTATTTT
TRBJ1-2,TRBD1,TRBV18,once,CASSPSGTGTLGYTF,TGTGCCAGCTCACCCTCCGGGACAGGGACACTCGGCTACACCTTC
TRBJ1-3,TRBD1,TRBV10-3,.,CATRQGALYGNTIYF,TGTGCCACGAGACAGGGGGCATTATATGGAAACACCATATATTTT
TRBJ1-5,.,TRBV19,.,CASSIGYITDNQPQHF,TGTGCCAGTAGTATAGGGTACATCACCGACAATCAGCCCCAGCATTTT
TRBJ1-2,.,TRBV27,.,CASKTGNNYGYTF,TGTGCCAGCAAGACAGGTAACAACTATGGCTACACCTTC
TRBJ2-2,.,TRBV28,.,CASSPGYGDTGELFF,TGTGCCAGCAGCCCAGGGTATGGGGACACCGGGGAGCTGTTTTTT
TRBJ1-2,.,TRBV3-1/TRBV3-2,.,CASWFHFGGYTF,TGTGCCAGTTGGTTTCATTTCGGTGGCTACACCTTC
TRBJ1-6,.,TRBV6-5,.,CASSYRGRDNSPLHF,TGTGCCAGCAGTTACCGGGGACGGGATAATTCACCCCTCCACTTT
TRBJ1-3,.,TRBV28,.,CASTSENTIYF,TGTGCCAGCACCTCCGAAAACACCATATATTTT
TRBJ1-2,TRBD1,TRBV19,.,CARMDRDHSNYGYTF,TGTGCCAGAATGGACAGGGACCATTCTAACTATGGCTACACCTTC
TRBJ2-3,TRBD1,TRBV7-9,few,CASTGQGLADTQYF,TGTGCCAGCACGGGACAGGGATTGGCAGATACGCAGTATTTT
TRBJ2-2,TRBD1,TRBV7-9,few,CASSFPLGQGLAGELFF,TGTGCCAGCAGCTTTCCCCTGGGACAGGGGCTCGCCGGGGAGCTGTTTTTT
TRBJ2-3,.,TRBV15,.,CATSRDGSSTDTQYF,TGTGCCACCAGCAGAGATGGCTCTAGCACAGATACGCAGTATTTT
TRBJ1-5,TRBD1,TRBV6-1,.,CASSEGVSGTGGGQPQHF,TGTGCCAGCAGTGAAGGTGTCTCGGGAACAGGGGGAGGTCAGCCCCAGCATTTT
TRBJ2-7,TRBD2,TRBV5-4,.,CASRRLGLAGDNSYEQYF,TGTGCCAGCAGACGGCTCGGACTAGCGGGAGACAATTCCTACGAGCAGTACTTC
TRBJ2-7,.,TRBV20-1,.,CSASAGIHYEQYF,TGCAGTGCTAGTGCTGGGATTCACTACGAGCAGTACTTC
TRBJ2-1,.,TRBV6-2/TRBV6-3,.,CASSLFQTDRNSYNEQFF,TGTGCCAGCAGCCTCTTCCAGACAGACAGAAACTCCTACAATGAGCAGTTCTTC
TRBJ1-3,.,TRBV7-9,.,CASSSTGRTSGNTIYF,TGTGCCAGCAGCTCTACCGGACGGACTTCTGGAAACACCATATATTTT
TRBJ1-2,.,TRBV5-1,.,CASRPTRTALNYGYTF,TGCGCCAGCAGACCCACTCGTACAGCACTCAACTATGGCTACACCTTC
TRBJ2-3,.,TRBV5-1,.,CASRTEQDTQYF,TGCGCCAGCAGGACAGAACAAGATACGCAGTATTTT
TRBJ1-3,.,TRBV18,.,CASSSATGTSGNTIYF,TGTGCCAGCTCATCCGCAACAGGGACCTCTGGAAACACCATATATTTT
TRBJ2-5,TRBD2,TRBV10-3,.,CATLAGVQETQYF,TGTGCCACCTTAGCGGGGGTACAAGAGACCCAGTACTTC
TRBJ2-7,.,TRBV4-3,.,CASSQDSGSYEQYF,TGCGCCAGCAGCCAAGATTCAGGATCCTACGAGCAGTACTTC
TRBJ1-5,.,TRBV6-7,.,CASSSPRGEGNQPQHF,TGTGCCAGCAGTTCCCCGAGGGGCGAGGGCAATCAGCCCCAGCATTTT
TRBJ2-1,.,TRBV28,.,CASSLFGLNEQFF,TGTGCCAGCAGTTTATTTGGGCTAAATGAGCAGTTCTTC
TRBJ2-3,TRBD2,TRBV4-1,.,CASSLSGSGTDTQYF,TGCGCCAGCAGCCTAAGCGGGAGCGGCACAGATACGCAGTATTTT
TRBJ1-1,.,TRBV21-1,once,CASSKAPRQGGLMNTEAFF,TGTGCCAGCAGCAAAGCGCCTCGACAGGGGGGGCTCATGAACACTGAAGCTTTCTTT
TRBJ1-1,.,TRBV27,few,CASSFSYPTEAFF,TGTGCCAGCAGTTTTTCATACCCCACTGAAGCTTTCTTT
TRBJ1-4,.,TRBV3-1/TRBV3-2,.,CASSDTGLTNEKLFF,TGTGCCAGCAGCGACACAGGGCTCACTAATGAAAAACTGTTTTTT
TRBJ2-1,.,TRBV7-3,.,CASSLSRGNNEQFF,TGTGCCAGCAGCTTAAGTAGGGGGAACAATGAGCAGTTCTTC
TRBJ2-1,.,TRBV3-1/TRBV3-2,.,CASSQGPRGRFF,TGTGCCAGCAGCCAAGGACCCAGGGGCAGGTTCTTC
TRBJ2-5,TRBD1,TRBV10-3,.,CAISANRGETQYF,TGTGCCATCAGTGCAAACAGGGGGGAGACCCAGTACTTC
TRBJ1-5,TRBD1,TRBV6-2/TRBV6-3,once,CASSKAFDRDPKRPQHF,TGTGCCAGCAGCAAAGCTTTCGACAGGGACCCCAAGAGGCCCCAGCATTTT